The T cell receptor beta chain under discussion was sequenced for a study of shared clonotypes between healthy human individuals. For the study at large: Ranging from 18 to 49 in age, donors were a couple of women and a few men.

The naive CD8 population came from CD45RO-negative cells selected for CCR7, without terminally differentiated effector memory CD45RA+ cells. Each of the donors was a healthy adult who was HIV-negative and had not had a recent acute infection or vaccination. CDR1 SQVTM and CDR2 ANQGSEA come from the germline V gene. This CDR3 region has 12 residues. V lost 5 bases to trimming and J lost 2 bases, with 7 bases between them. Original processing methods: Because ImmunoSEQ provided only junction sequences with no quality scores, the filtering differed. Profiled with immunoSEQ multiplex PCR; TCRdb holds only in-frame clones, not every one. Clone size and V and J calls were adopted from that table, with D and trimming inferred from the DNA. The table records roughly 2.1 million clones, roughly 91% of them present only once.

The rearrangement joins TRBV29-1 to TRBJ2-1; D gene uncertain. This TCR came from a man aged 18 to 30 in good health. Some clones in this sample may be carry-over from other donors' samples. The sample consisted of naive CD8+ T cells from PBMCs. The CDR3 protein is CSVTFPYNEQFF. CDR3 coding DNA: TGCAGCGTTACCTTCCCCTACAATGAGCAGTTCTTC.